Listed here is a single T cell receptor (beta chain). Library preparation (for TCRbeta) was performed with unique molecular identifiers. TCRdb re-called the PCR reads with MiXCR, one entry per CDR3 protein. The data show under 750,000 distinct CDR3 sequences, with 23% seen just once and around an eighth held by the top ten. V was clipped by 6 bases and J by 5 bases, with 14 bases between them. This CDR3 has 13 residues. These data are taken from a study of T-cell reconstitution after alpha-beta-depleted transplantation in children. This TCR was recovered from a boy less than two years old who had a stem cell transplant for acute myeloid leukemia, so the T cells may come from the graft donor. The specimen was PBMCs, mostly from graft donor cells, collected 360 days after TCRalphabeta/CD19-depleted stem cell transplant. V gene TRBV12-3 or TRBV12-4 combines with J gene TRBJ2-7; D may be TRBD1 (6 bases). Written as DNA, the CDR3 is TGTGCCAGCAGCCCTCAGACAGGAGACGAGCAGTACTTC. Amino acids: CASSPQTGDEQYF.